One sample yielded the 4 T cell receptor beta chains listed below, sequenced in a study of CD8 T cells in Susac syndrome. Roughly 0.45 to 1 ug RNA was reverse transcribed with random hexamers. Each CDR3 protein is one row after TCRdb ran MiXCR on the immunoSEQ multiplex PCR reads. This table has 250,000 to 300,000 distinct CDR3 sequences, roughly 85% appearing once. Material: CD8+ T cells from PBMCs. The receptors derive from a human donor with multiple sclerosis.

Remarks on this clonotype: Germline is not matched at one junction end, which may reflect a read error. The chain is built from TRBV7-7 and TRBJ2-5, with unresolved D. Germline CDR1 and CDR2: SSHAT and FNYEAQ (reference sequence). This CDR3 region has 12 residues. The CDR3 reads CASSLSMETQYF. The DNA for the CDR3 is TGTGCTAGCAGCTTAAGTATGGAGACCCAGTACTTC.

The J gene is TRBJ1-5, the V gene TRBV30; D is unresolved. The V and J ends lost 2 bases and 6 bases respectively, with 11 bases between them. Germline CDR1 GTSNPN, CDR2 SVGIG (reference sequence). The length of the CDR3 is 13 residues. In nucleotides, the CDR3 is TGTGCCTGGAGTATAGACCCCCGTCAGCCCCAGCATTTT. It translates to CAWSIDPRQPQHF. Variable domain in full (rest from reference TRBV30 and TRBJ1-5): SQTIHQWPATLVQPVGSPLSLECTVEGTSNPNLYWYRQAAGRGLQLLFYSVGIGQISSEVPQNLSASRPQDRQFILSSKKLLLSDSGFYLCAWSIDPRQPQHFGDGTRLSIL.

V usage is TRBV6-2 or TRBV6-3 and J usage is TRBJ2-1, with 14 bases fitting TRBD2. Germline V gene data show CDR1 as MNHEY and CDR2 as SVGEGT. V was pared by 5 bases and J by 5 bases, with 20 bases of the junction left unmatched. The CDR3 spans 21 residues. CDR3 loop: CASSRHQGLAGVEFRNNEQFF. CDR3 nucleotide sequence: TGTGCCAGCAGTCGCCACCAGGGACTAGCGGGAGTAGAGTTTCGGAACAATGAGCAGTTCTTC.

The chain joins TRBV6-4 to TRBJ2-3, with D possibly matching TRBD2 (5 bases). Germline CDR1 is MRHNA and CDR2 is SNTAGT. This CDR3 spans 14 amino acids. Trimming took 3 bases from V and 2 from J, leaving 9 bases between them. This CDR3 is CASSERRNTDTQYF. The CDR3 nucleotides are TGTGCCAGCAGTGAGAGGAGGAACACAGATACGCAGTATTTT.